Sequencing of this T cell receptor (beta chain) was carried out in a study of Ad26.COV2.S vaccination and SARS-CoV-2 variants. Study outcomes and limitations: Relative to placebo recipients, vaccine recipients exhibited elevated spike-specific TCR breadth. Vaccinees and placebo recipients showed similar non-spike TCR breadth. From the TCR breadth and depth analyses, total T cell responses may have been underestimated.

Sequencing used immunoSEQ multiplex PCR; TCRdb keeps in-frame clones, though not all of them. Of around 300,000 clones in the sample, roughly 90% were seen once. On this clone itself: Its antigen is still unknown.

Trimming took 2 bases from V and 7 from J, leaving 11 bases between them. Germline CDR1 and CDR2: SEHNR and FQNEAQ (reference sequence). CDR3 length: 13 amino acids. The treatment denotes: roughly 19 received Ad26.COV2.S at low or high dose, single or two shots; 5 received placebo; per-sample allocation not given. Day 63 following the first vaccine or placebo injection was when the samples were taken. As its vector, the vaccine had Ad26, which expressed Wuhan-strain SARS-CoV-2 spike. The sample here was peripheral blood, taken in a trial of Ad26.COV2.S vaccine versus placebo. This chain joins TRBV7-9 and TRBJ1-1, with D perhaps TRBD1 (5 bases). The origin of this receptor is a person between 18 and 59 years old who received the Ad26.COV2.S COVID-19 vaccine or a placebo. Here the CDR3 reads CASSLLPGLEAFF. DNA for the CDR3: TGTGCCAGCAGCTTACTTCCGGGACTTGAAGCTTTCTTT.